These 17 T cell receptor beta chains came from one sample sequenced in a study of shared clonotypes between healthy human individuals. Assay: immunoSEQ multiplex PCR; the TCRdb copy retains only in-frame clones and omits some. This repertoire shows approximately 99,000 clones, around 68% found once; its top ten account for roughly a quarter. The sample consisted of memory CD8+ T cells sorted from blood. The sample's subset: CD45RO+ cells pooled with CCR7-negative TemRA cells. The receptor source for this set is a young woman in good health.

V gene TRBV28 combines with J gene TRBJ2-1, with 10 bases aligning to TRBD2. V dropped 9 bases and J dropped 4; count of bases not matched to a gene: 9. This CDR3 is 15 amino acids long. Germline assignment: CDR1 MDHEN and CDR2 SYDVKM. The DNA for the CDR3 is TGTGCCAGTCGTTTTGGACTAGCGGAATACAATGAGCAGTTCTTC. This codes for CASRFGLAEYNEQFF.

This clone was observed many times. The J gene is TRBJ2-2, the V gene TRBV19; 14 bases are shared with TRBD2. Germline V lookup: CDR1 LNHDA, CDR2 SQIVND (reference sequence). There are 15 residues in the CDR3. V trimming: 9 bases; J trimming: 5 bases; junction bases outside the gene matches: 5. This CDR3 reads CASTGLAGETGELFF. In DNA form, the CDR3 reads TGTGCCAGCACGGGACTAGCGGGAGAAACCGGGGAGCTGTTTTTT.

This chain uses TRBV28 with TRBJ2-7; D unresolved. V lost 7 bases, J lost 0 bases, and 10 bases lay in between. The germline CDR1 and CDR2 sequences are MDHEN and SYDVKM. This CDR3 region has 13 residues. DNA of the CDR3: TGTGCCAGCACCCAACTAAGCTCCTACGAGCAGTACTTC. It codes for CASTQLSSYEQYF. The full variable domain, with the rest looked up from reference TRBV28 and TRBJ2-7, is DVKVTQSSRYLVKRTGEKVFLECVQDMDHENMFWYRQDPGLGLRLIYFSYDVKMKEKGDIPEGYSVSREKKERFSLILESASTNQTSMYLCASTQLSSYEQYFGPGTRLTVT.

This clone occurred many times. V gene TRBV19 combines with J gene TRBJ1-1; D possibly corresponds to TRBD1 (6 bases). Germline V CDR1 and CDR2: LNHDA, SQIVND (reference sequence). V lost 5 bases, J lost 6 bases, and 10 bases lay in between. This CDR3 is 12 amino acids long. As DNA, the CDR3 is TGTGCCAGTAGTTGGGGGCAGGCTGAAGCTTTCTTT. Translation gives CASSWGQAEAFF. Drawing the rest from reference TRBV19 and TRBJ1-1, the complete variable domain is DGGITQSPKYLFRKEGQNVTLSCEQNLNHDAMYWYRQDPGQGLRLIYYSQIVNDFQKGDIAEGYSVSREKKESFPLTVTSAQKNPTAFYLCASSWGQAEAFFGQGTRLTVV.

The rearrangement joins TRBV19 to TRBJ2-7; no clear D. CDR3 length: 15 amino acids. The germline V gene encodes CDR1 LNHDA and CDR2 SQIVND (reference sequence). Between the trimmed V and J ends, which lost 3 bases and 3 bases, there was a span of 15 bases. CDR3 sequence (DNA): TGTGCCAGTAGTATTTCCCTCCGCAGGAGCTACGAGCAGTACTTC. Translating gives CASSISLRRSYEQYF. Supplemented by reference TRBV19 and TRBJ2-7, the full variable domain reads DGGITQSPKYLFRKEGQNVTLSCEQNLNHDAMYWYRQDPGQGLRLIYYSQIVNDFQKGDIAEGYSVSREKKESFPLTVTSAQKNPTAFYLCASSISLRRSYEQYFGPGTRLTVT.

The chain carries TRBV20-1 and TRBJ2-7; possible D gene TRBD1, 5 bases. The CDR3 has 11 amino acids. Germline V gives CDR1 DFQATT, CDR2 SNEGSKA (reference sequence). The V end lost 5 bases, the J end lost 6 bases, and 11 bases lay between the germline ends. This CDR3 reads CSAPRVFEQYF. DNA of the CDR3: TGCAGTGCTCCCAGGGTTTTCGAGCAGTACTTC.

The rearrangement links TRBV19 to TRBJ1-2; D is possibly TRBD1 (5 bases). The V gene lost 6 bases and the J gene lost 3 bases, with 14 bases spanning the gap. CDR3 length: 14 residues. From germline, CDR1 is LNHDA and CDR2 SQIVND (reference sequence). This CDR3 reads CASRPDIYYYGYTF. CDR3 coding DNA: TGTGCCAGTAGACCGGACATATATTACTATGGCTACACCTTC. Combining the CDR3 with reference TRBV19 and TRBJ1-2 gives the whole variable domain DGGITQSPKYLFRKEGQNVTLSCEQNLNHDAMYWYRQDPGQGLRLIYYSQIVNDFQKGDIAEGYSVSREKKESFPLTVTSAQKNPTAFYLCASRPDIYYYGYTFGSGTRLTVV.

The rearrangement links TRBV5-1 to TRBJ2-7, with D perhaps matching TRBD1 or TRBD2 (6 bases each). V gave up 0 bases and J gave up 5 bases, with 21 bases separating them. Germline lookup yields CDR1 SGHRS and CDR2 YFSETQ. The CDR3 sequence is 17 residues long. Written as DNA, the CDR3 is TGCGCCAGCAGCTTGGCGTCCGGGGGCGCCCTGGGGGACGAGCAGTACTTC. It yields the protein CASSLASGGALGDEQYF.

This clone is a singleton in its sample. The genes are TRBV9 and TRBJ1-6; D unclear. V was trimmed by 4 bases and J by 8 bases, leaving 7 bases between them. This CDR3 is built from 12 residues. Looked up from germline, CDR1 is SGDLS and CDR2 is YYNGEE. CDR3 amino acids: CASSLRDSPLHF. CDR3 bases: TGTGCCAGCAGCCTTCGGGATTCACCCCTCCACTTT.

This sequence joins TRBV5-1 and TRBJ1-1; possibly TRBD1 for D (6 bases). Germline V CDR1 and CDR2: SGHRS, YFSETQ. Between the trimmed V and J ends, which lost 0 bases and 7 bases, there was a span of 13 bases. The CDR3 sequence is 14 residues long. The CDR3 protein is CASSLVTGQVEAFF. The CDR3, as DNA: TGCGCCAGCAGCTTGGTAACAGGGCAAGTTGAAGCTTTCTTT.

The chain has TRBV5-4 and TRBJ2-7; D not certain. V was trimmed by 4 bases and J by 2 bases, leaving 16 bases between them. Germline CDR1 and CDR2: SGHNT and YYREEE (reference sequence). There are 15 residues in the CDR3. Here the CDR3 DNA reads TGTGCCAGCAGCCCCCGGCAGCAACAAACCTACGAGCAGTACTTC. It specifies CASSPRQQQTYEQYF.

CDR3 bases: TGTGCCAGCAGCACCGGGACTAGCGGCCCCCCGGGGTATACGCAGCATTTT. Its protein is CASSTGTSGPPGYTQHF. The chain links TRBV28 to TRBJ2-3, with TRBD1 as a possible D gene (5 bases). The J call may be mistaken, given a closer DNA end match to TRBJ1-5. Germline loops: CDR1 MDHEN, CDR2 SYDVKM. CDR3 size: 17 residues.

This chain links TRBV2 with TRBJ2-7; D possibly matches TRBD1 or TRBD2 (5 bases each). Trimming cost V 2 bases and J 2 bases, with 13 bases left between them. The germline gives CDR1 SNHLY, CDR2 FYNNEI. The CDR3 runs to 15 residues. This CDR3 is CASSESGQTTYEQYF. The CDR3 nucleotides are TGTGCCAGCAGTGAATCGGGGCAGACCACCTACGAGCAGTACTTC.

This clone showed up just once. The V gene is TRBV6-6, the J gene TRBJ1-5, with no clear D. Trimming took off 4 bases at V and 6 bases at J, with 16 bases between the two ends. This CDR3 comprises 15 residues. CDR1 MNHNY and CDR2 SVGAGI come from the germline V gene (reference sequence). The CDR3 loop is CASSSITRAGQPQHF. In nucleotides, the CDR3 is TGTGCCAGCAGTTCCATAACACGGGCCGGTCAGCCCCAGCATTTT.

The chain joins TRBV25-1 to TRBJ2-7; no firm D call. Trimming cost V 3 bases and J 3 bases, with 6 bases left between them. The CDR3 length is 12 residues. CDR1 and CDR2 from the germline V gene are MGHDK and SYGVNS. CDR3 in amino acids: CASSDRDYEQYF. CDR3 nucleotide sequence: TGTGCCAGCAGTGACAGAGACTACGAGCAGTACTTC.

The gene calls are TRBV18 and TRBJ1-3, with D uncertain. The germline V gene has CDR1 KGHSH and CDR2 LQKENI. The CDR3 spans 16 residues. Deletions cut 2 bases from V and 0 bases from J, with 11 bases between. The CDR3 reads CASSPEDPSSGNTIYF. CDR3 nucleotides: TGTGCCAGCTCACCAGAAGATCCTAGCTCTGGAAACACCATATATTTT.

The V and J genes are TRBV25-1 and TRBJ2-7; D possibly uses TRBD1 or TRBD2 (5 bases each). The CDR3 is 14 amino acids. Per germline, CDR1 MGHDK and CDR2 SYGVNS. V lost 2 bases, J lost 5 bases, and 13 bases lay in between. DNA of the CDR3: TGTGCCAGCAGTGAAGGGGGAACCCGACACGAGCAGTACTTC. Amino acids: CASSEGGTRHEQYF.